A selection of T cell receptor beta chains follows, all from one sample in a study of a mutant IDH1 vaccine in newly diagnosed glioma. Clones were sequenced by immunoSEQ multiplex PCR, and TCRdb holds only the in-frame ones, with some missing. Here the sample spans 80,000 to 100,000 clones, roughly 77% being singletons. This specimen was PBMCs, taken from a glioma patient treated with radiotherapy, temozolomide or both. Receptors were obtained from a middle-aged man with glioma. CDR3s include the opening cysteine and the closing phenylalanine or tryptophan. A D gene is named only where the DNA matches it firmly. The listing skips clone size in some rows; elsewhere it reads once, few, many or a size class.

cdr3_aa: CASSRGRGTDTQYF; cdr3_nt: TGTGCCAGCAGCCGTGGGCGGGGCACAGATACGCAGTATTTT; j_call: TRBJ2-3; clone_size: once; v_call: TRBV5-5; d_call: NA
cdr3_aa: CASSRDSQETQYF; cdr3_nt: TGTGCCAGCAGCCGGGACAGCCAAGAGACCCAGTACTTC; j_call: TRBJ2-5; clone_size: few; v_call: TRBV2; d_call: TRBD1
cdr3_aa: CASSPGPPRPHEQYF; cdr3_nt: TGTGCCAGCAGCCCGGGGCCCCCCCGGCCGCACGAGCAGTACTTC; j_call: TRBJ2-7; clone_size: NA; v_call: TRBV11-2; d_call: NA
cdr3_aa: CASSWTGHGYTF; cdr3_nt: TGTGCCAGCAGTTGGACAGGGCATGGCTACACCTTC; j_call: TRBJ1-2; clone_size: NA; v_call: TRBV6-5; d_call: TRBD1
cdr3_aa: CASTPGLATYNEQFF; cdr3_nt: TGTGCCAGTACCCCGGGACTAGCGACCTACAATGAGCAGTTCTTC; j_call: TRBJ2-1; clone_size: NA; v_call: TRBV28; d_call: TRBD2
cdr3_aa: CASSLAGGRADGYTF; cdr3_nt: TGTGCCAGCAGCTTAGCGGGAGGGCGAGCCGATGGCTACACCTTC; j_call: TRBJ1-2; clone_size: NA; v_call: TRBV7-2; d_call: NA
cdr3_aa: CASSQESTTRGTAASTDTQYF; cdr3_nt: TGCGCCAGCAGCCAAGAAAGTACTACTAGGGGGACAGCCGCTAGCACAGATACGCAGTATTTT; j_call: TRBJ2-3; clone_size: NA; v_call: TRBV4-3; d_call: TRBD1
cdr3_aa: CASSQDERRGSTEAFF; cdr3_nt: TGCGCCAGCAGCCAAGATGAGAGGAGGGGGAGCACTGAAGCTTTCTTT; j_call: TRBJ1-1; clone_size: few; v_call: TRBV4-1; d_call: NA
cdr3_aa: CASSYSGTGDEQFF; cdr3_nt: TGTGCCAGCAGTTACTCAGGGACCGGGGATGAGCAGTTCTTC; j_call: TRBJ2-1; clone_size: NA; v_call: TRBV6-5; d_call: NA
cdr3_aa: CASSLSAGLGNEQFF; cdr3_nt: TGTGCCAGTAGTCTATCGGCAGGGTTGGGCAATGAGCAGTTCTTC; j_call: TRBJ2-1; clone_size: many; v_call: TRBV19; d_call: NA
cdr3_aa: CAISEVRSNEQYF; cdr3_nt: TGTGCCATCAGTGAGGTTAGGTCGAACGAGCAGTACTTC; j_call: TRBJ2-7; clone_size: NA; v_call: TRBV10-3; d_call: NA
cdr3_aa: CASSEASGGEQFF; cdr3_nt: TGTGCCAGCAGTGAAGCCAGCGGGGGTGAGCAGTTCTTC; j_call: TRBJ2-1; clone_size: NA; v_call: TRBV6-1; d_call: TRBD2
cdr3_aa: CARSPSDRAGANVLTF; cdr3_nt: TGTGCCAGAAGCCCGTCGGACAGGGCAGGGGCCAACGTCCTGACTTTC; j_call: TRBJ2-6; clone_size: NA; v_call: TRBV5-3; d_call: TRBD1
cdr3_aa: CASWRTGEDQPQHF; cdr3_nt: TGTGCCAGCTGGCGGACAGGTGAAGATCAGCCCCAGCATTTT; j_call: TRBJ1-5; clone_size: once; v_call: TRBV6-6; d_call: TRBD1
cdr3_aa: CASETGSRYNQPQHF; cdr3_nt: TGCGCCAGCGAGACCGGGTCAAGATACAATCAGCCCCAGCATTTT; j_call: TRBJ1-5; clone_size: few; v_call: TRBV10-1; d_call: NA
cdr3_aa: CASSLEAYNQPQHF; cdr3_nt: TGTGCCAGCAGCTTAGAAGCTTATAATCAGCCCCAGCATTTT; j_call: TRBJ1-5; clone_size: few; v_call: TRBV7-2; d_call: NA
cdr3_aa: CARSLGPYDRYDSGNTIYF; cdr3_nt: TGTGCCAGAAGCTTGGGGCCCTACGACAGGTACGACTCTGGAAACACCATATATTTT; j_call: TRBJ1-3; clone_size: NA; v_call: TRBV5-3; d_call: NA
cdr3_aa: CASSFYRGRETQYF; cdr3_nt: TGTGCCAGCAGTTTCTACAGGGGGCGCGAGACCCAGTACTTC; j_call: TRBJ2-5; clone_size: NA; v_call: TRBV6-5; d_call: TRBD1
cdr3_aa: CASSPSLAGHLYEQYF; cdr3_nt: TGTGCCAGCAGCCCATCACTAGCGGGGCACCTCTACGAGCAGTACTTC; j_call: TRBJ2-7; clone_size: NA; v_call: TRBV4-2; d_call: TRBD2
cdr3_aa: CASSPGLAGADTQYF; cdr3_nt: TGCGCCAGCAGCCCGGGACTAGCGGGGGCAGATACGCAGTATTTT; j_call: TRBJ2-3; clone_size: few; v_call: TRBV5-1; d_call: TRBD2
cdr3_aa: CASITPTGRRDEKLFF; cdr3_nt: TGTGCCAGCATTACCCCCACGGGACGGCGGGATGAAAAACTGTTTTTT; j_call: TRBJ1-4; clone_size: NA; v_call: TRBV6-6; d_call: NA
cdr3_aa: CASNPPGALEETQYF; cdr3_nt: TGTGCCAGCAACCCCCCCGGGGCGCTGGAGGAGACCCAGTACTTC; j_call: TRBJ2-5; clone_size: NA; v_call: TRBV7-2; d_call: NA
cdr3_aa: CASSSGLPSGANVLTF; cdr3_nt: TGTGCCAGCAGTAGTGGACTGCCATCTGGGGCCAACGTCCTGACTTTC; j_call: TRBJ2-6; clone_size: NA; v_call: TRBV28; d_call: NA
cdr3_aa: CASSAGTGAYNEQFF; cdr3_nt: TGTGCCAGCAGTGCCGGGACAGGGGCCTACAATGAGCAGTTCTTC; j_call: TRBJ2-1; clone_size: NA; v_call: TRBV6-4; d_call: TRBD1
cdr3_aa: CASGKRRTDTQYF; cdr3_nt: TGTGCCAGCGGAAAGCGGCGCACAGATACGCAGTATTTT; j_call: TRBJ2-3; clone_size: NA; v_call: TRBV6-1; d_call: NA
cdr3_aa: CASRGTGGTNQPQHF; cdr3_nt: TGTGCCAGCCGGGGGACAGGGGGCACCAATCAGCCCCAGCATTTT; j_call: TRBJ1-5; clone_size: NA; v_call: TRBV6-5; d_call: TRBD1
cdr3_aa: CASSPPWGRETQYF; cdr3_nt: TGTGCCAGCAGCCCACCTTGGGGAAGGGAGACCCAGTACTTC; j_call: TRBJ2-5; clone_size: NA; v_call: TRBV13; d_call: NA
cdr3_aa: CASSAGTPWDEQFF; cdr3_nt: TGTGCCAGCAGTGCCGGGACCCCGTGGGATGAGCAGTTCTTC; j_call: TRBJ2-1; clone_size: NA; v_call: TRBV27; d_call: NA
cdr3_aa: CASSLAERGSAGNTIYF; cdr3_nt: TGTGCCAGCAGCTTGGCCGAAAGGGGCTCCGCTGGAAACACCATATATTTT; j_call: TRBJ1-3; clone_size: NA; v_call: TRBV5-4; d_call: NA
cdr3_aa: CAIKGNKDRGITDTQYF; cdr3_nt: TGTGCCATCAAAGGGAATAAGGACAGGGGGATCACAGATACGCAGTATTTT; j_call: TRBJ2-3; clone_size: NA; v_call: TRBV10-3; d_call: TRBD1
cdr3_aa: CASSPSGTGAGANVLTF; cdr3_nt: TGTGCCAGCTCACCGTCCGGGACAGGGGCTGGGGCCAACGTCCTGACTTTC; j_call: TRBJ2-6; clone_size: NA; v_call: TRBV18; d_call: TRBD1